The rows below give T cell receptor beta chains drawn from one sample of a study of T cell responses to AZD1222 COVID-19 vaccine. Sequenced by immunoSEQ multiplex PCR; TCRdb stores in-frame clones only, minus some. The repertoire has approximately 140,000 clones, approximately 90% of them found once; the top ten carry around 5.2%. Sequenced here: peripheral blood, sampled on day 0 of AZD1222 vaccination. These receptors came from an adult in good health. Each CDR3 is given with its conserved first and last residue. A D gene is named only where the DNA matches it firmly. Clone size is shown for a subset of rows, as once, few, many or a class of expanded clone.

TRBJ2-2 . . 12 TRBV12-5 TGTGCTAGTGCCCGGGACACCGGGGAGCTGTTTTTT CASARDTGELFF
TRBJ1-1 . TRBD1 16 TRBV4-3 TGCGCCAGCAGCCAAGGGGACAGAACTTTGAACACTGAAGCTTTCTTT CASSQGDRTLNTEAFF
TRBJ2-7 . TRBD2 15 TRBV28 TGTGCCAGCAGTTCCGGACTAGCGGGATCGAGAGAGCAGTACTTC CASSSGLAGSREQYF
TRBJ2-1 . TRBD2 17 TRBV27 TGTGCCAGCAGCCCCCGCGCTAGCGGGAGACCCTACAATGAGCAGTTCTTC CASSPRASGRPYNEQFF
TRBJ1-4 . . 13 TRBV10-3 TGTGCCATCAGTGAGTCGCAGAGTCGAAAACTGTTTTTT CAISESQSRKLFF
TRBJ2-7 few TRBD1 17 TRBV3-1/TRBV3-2 TGTGCCAGCAGCCAAGAGCTGGGACAGGGGGCGGGAAACGAGCAGTACTTC CASSQELGQGAGNEQYF
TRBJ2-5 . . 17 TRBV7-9 TGTGCCAGCAGCTTAGATAGGGGACCTAGGGGACAAGAGACCCAGTACTTC CASSLDRGPRGQETQYF
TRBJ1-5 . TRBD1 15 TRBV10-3 TGTGCCATCAGTGAGTCGGGACAGGGTAAACAGCCCCAGCATTTT CAISESGQGKQPQHF
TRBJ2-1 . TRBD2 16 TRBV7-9 TGTGCCAGCAGCTTACGAGGACTAGCGGGTCACAATGAGCAGTTCTTC CASSLRGLAGHNEQFF
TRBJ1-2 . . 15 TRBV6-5 TGTGCCAGCAGCCAGGGGCCAAATCCCTACTATGGCTACACCTTC CASSQGPNPYYGYTF
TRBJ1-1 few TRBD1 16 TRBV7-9 TGTGCCAGCAGCTTAGCTAGGACAGGGTGGGACACTGAAGCTTTCTTT CASSLARTGWDTEAFF
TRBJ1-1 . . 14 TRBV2 TGTGCCAGCAGTGAAGCCACAACCGACACTGAAGCTTTCTTT CASSEATTDTEAFF
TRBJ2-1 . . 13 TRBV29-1 TGCAGCGTTGGTGTCGGGCAGAACAATGAGCAGTTCTTC CSVGVGQNNEQFF
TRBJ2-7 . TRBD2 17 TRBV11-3 TGTGCCAGCAGCCCACCGGGACTAGCGGGAGAAGCCTACGAGCAGTACTTC CASSPPGLAGEAYEQYF
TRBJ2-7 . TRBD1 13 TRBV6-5 TGTGCCAGCACCGGGACAGGGTTGTACGAGCAGTACTTC CASTGTGLYEQYF
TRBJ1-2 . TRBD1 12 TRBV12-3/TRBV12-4 TGTGCCAGCAGCACAGGGGGCCACGGCTACACCTTC CASSTGGHGYTF
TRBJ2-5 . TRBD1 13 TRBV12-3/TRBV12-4 TGTGCCAGCGGTTACAGGGGTCAAGAGACCCAGTACTTC CASGYRGQETQYF
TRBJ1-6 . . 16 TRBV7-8 TGTGCCAGCAGCTTAGCTCCGGGACGAAGGAATTCACCCCTCCACTTT CASSLAPGRRNSPLHF
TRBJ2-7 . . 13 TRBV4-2 TGTGCCAGCAGCCGGGCGGAGGCCTACGAGCAGTACTTC CASSRAEAYEQYF